The subject of this entry is one T cell receptor beta chain. Its cognate antigen is unknown. These data come from a study of shared clonotypes between healthy human individuals. Points from the study as a whole: Sampling involved blood alone; tissue repertoires likely differ.

An assay was performed, and its level was deep. Generated by immunoSEQ multiplex PCR, the TCRdb table keeps only in-frame clones and is missing some. The table shows roughly 2,300,000 clones, with around 93% occurring only once. The CDR3 length is 17 residues. Looked up from germline, CDR1 is SGHTS and CDR2 is YDEGEE. The V end lost 0 bases, the J end lost 0 bases, and 13 bases lay between the germline ends. V is TRBV5-8 and J is TRBJ2-1; a weak D match, TRBD2 (5 bases). Sequencing input: naive CD4+ T cells from PBMCs. As for subset: CD45RA+ positively selected. The source of this sequence is a man younger than 35 in good health. Some clones in this sample may be carry-over from other donors' samples. DNA of the CDR3: TGTGCCAGCAGCTTGGGTTCGCGGGTTAGCTCCTACAATGAGCAGTTCTTC. It encodes CASSLGSRVSSYNEQFF. Combining the CDR3 with reference TRBV5-8 and TRBJ2-1 gives the whole variable domain EAGVTQSPTHLIKTRGQQATLRCSPISGHTSVYWYQQALGLGLQFLLWYDEGEERNRGNFPPRFSGRQFPNYSSELNVNALELEDSALYLCASSLGSRVSSYNEQFFGPGTRLTVL.